These 24 T cell receptor beta chains came from one sample sequenced in a study of blood T cells in healthy people across ages. The second PCR ran about 6 to 12 cycles with a sample-barcoded 5' primer and J-beta primers. TCRdb used MiXCR to reprocess the 5' RACE reads, holding one entry per CDR3 protein. There are 950,000 to 1,200,000 distinct CDR3 sequences in the sample; around two fifths occur only once, and 10% to 15% lies in the top ten. The sequenced sample consisted of blood. The receptors stem from a man younger than 35 in good health.

This clonotype was found a few times. The chain uses TRBV7-2 and TRBJ1-2; the D is unclear. This CDR3 region has 11 residues. Trimming took off 1 base at V and 8 bases at J, with 5 bases between the two ends. Germline-derived CDR1 and CDR2 are SGHTA and FQGNSA. CDR3 nucleotide sequence: TGTGCCAGCAGCTTAGACGCGGGCTACACCTTC. Residues: CASSLDAGYTF.

This clonotype was seen a single time. The chain links TRBV3-1 to TRBJ2-3; 11 positions agree with TRBD2. The CDR3 runs to 16 residues. From germline, CDR1 is LGHDT and CDR2 YNNKEL (reference sequence). The V gene end was trimmed by 4 bases and the J gene end by 7 bases; junction bases not matched to a gene: 10. The CDR3 DNA sequence: TGTGCCAGCAGCCCCGGGACTAGCGGAAAATTGTATACGCAGTATTTT. Protein: CASSPGTSGKLYTQYF.

Concerning this clonotype itself: The junction departs from germline at one end; a sequencing error may be responsible. The rearrangement joins TRBV5-6 to TRBJ2-3; D call uncertain. CDR3 size: 18 residues. Germline lookup yields CDR1 SGHDT and CDR2 YYEEEE. CDR3 protein: CASGLWGWAQTRADTQYF. The CDR3 region has the DNA TGTGCCAGCGGCTTGTGGGGTTGGGCCCAGACCCGGGCAGATACGCAGTATTTT.

As for this clonotype: A much larger clone is a single base away; this may be a read error. V gene TRBV20-1 combines with J gene TRBJ2-1; 9 bases map to TRBD1. The end of the DNA fits TRBJ2-7 better, so the J call may be wrong. CDR1 is DFQATT and CDR2 is SNEGSKA in the germline V gene (reference sequence). CDR3 size: 16 residues. The CDR3 protein is CSVLYPGTGTDNEQYF. Written as DNA, the CDR3 is TGCAGTGTTTTGTACCCCGGGACAGGGACGGACAATGAGCAGTACTTC.

This clonotype was counted ten times or more. The chain links TRBV27 to TRBJ1-2, with a possible D match to TRBD1 (5 bases). The V end was cut by 2 bases, the J end by 2 bases, with 9 bases between. CDR3 length equals 14 residues. The germline V gene has CDR1 MNHEY and CDR2 SMNVEV (reference sequence). For the CDR3, the DNA is TGTGCCAGCAGTTTACGGGAGGGGAACTATGGCTACACCTTC. Translating it yields CASSLREGNYGYTF.

The chain is built from TRBV3-1 and TRBJ1-1; weak D call: TRBD1 (6 bases). V lost 2 bases to trimming and J lost 4 bases, with 11 bases between them. The CDR3 is 14 residues long. From germline, CDR1 is LGHDT and CDR2 YNNKEL (reference sequence). Here the CDR3 reads CASSQSDRPTEAFF. The CDR3 DNA is TGTGCCAGCAGCCAAAGTGACAGGCCCACTGAAGCTTTCTTT. Variable domain in full (rest from reference TRBV3-1 and TRBJ1-1): DTAVSQTPKYLVTQMGNDKSIKCEQNLGHDTMYWYKQDSKKFLKIMFSYNNKELIINETVPNRFSPKSPDKAHLNLHINSLELGDSAVYFCASSQSDRPTEAFFGQGTRLTVV.

The table lists this clonotype with a few counts. V gene TRBV7-2 combines with J gene TRBJ1-2; no clear D gene. Germline V gives CDR1 SGHTA, CDR2 FQGNSA. This CDR3 has 13 amino acids. V was shortened by 2 bases and J by 6 bases, with 10 bases between the two germline ends. CDR3 in amino acids: CASSLMGNDGYTF. The CDR3 DNA follows: TGTGCCAGCAGCTTAATGGGAAACGATGGCTACACCTTC.

CDR3 sequence: CSGAPTANYGYTF. CDR3 sequence (DNA): TGCAGCGGAGCCCCGACGGCTAACTATGGCTACACCTTC. The rearrangement uses TRBV29-1 and TRBJ1-2; D gene uncertain. CDR1 is SQVTM, CDR2 ANQGSEA, per germline. The CDR3 consists of 13 residues. Trimming took off 7 bases at V and 0 bases at J, with 12 bases between the two ends.

This chain uses TRBV7-6 with TRBJ2-1; D is ambiguous. V lost 4 bases to trimming and J lost 0 bases, with 13 bases between them. The CDR3 loop spans 16 amino acids. The germline gives CDR1 SGHVS, CDR2 FNYEAQ. The CDR3 spells CASSYGSLNSYNEQFF. CDR3 sequence (DNA): TGTGCCAGCAGCTACGGGTCTCTGAACTCCTACAATGAGCAGTTCTTC.

This clonotype has only one observation. The junction departs from germline at one end; a sequencing error may be responsible. The chain employs TRBV6-8 and TRBJ1-5; D call uncertain. Per germline, CDR1 MNHGY and CDR2 SAAAGT. The CDR3 consists of 16 residues. CDR3 DNA: TGTGACAGCAGTTATTGGCGGGGTTGGCGCAATCAGCCCCAGCATTTT. Its protein product is CDSSYWRGWRNQPQHF.

This clonotype was detected a few times. J is TRBJ1-2 and V is TRBV4-2; no definite D call. The length of the CDR3 is 14 residues. In germline, CDR1 is LGHNA, CDR2 YNFKEQ. V shed 0 bases and J shed 3 bases, with 8 bases lying between them. The CDR3 sequence is CASSQDPVDYGYTF. CDR3 bases: TGTGCCAGCAGCCAAGATCCAGTCGACTATGGCTACACCTTC.

This clonotype was seen a handful of times. CDR3: CSARNAGRANYGYTF. CDR3 DNA sequence: TGCAGTGCTAGAAACGCTGGGAGAGCTAACTATGGCTACACCTTC. The chain couples TRBV20-1 to TRBJ1-2; unclear D gene. In germline, CDR1 is DFQATT, CDR2 SNEGSKA (reference sequence). CDR3 length: 15 amino acids. V lost 2 bases to trimming and J lost 0 bases, with 13 bases between them.

The chain employs TRBV28 and TRBJ2-7; D ambiguous. The CDR3 is 14 amino acids. From germline, CDR1 is MDHEN and CDR2 SYDVKM. V was pared by 5 bases and J by 2 bases, with 13 bases between. CDR3 sequence: CASSPWAETYEQYF. In DNA form, the CDR3 reads TGTGCCAGCAGTCCATGGGCAGAAACCTACGAGCAGTACTTC.

This clonotype was seen more than once but under ten times. The chain has TRBV29-1 and TRBJ1-5; 11 bases map to TRBD1. V shed 0 bases, J shed 5 bases, and the junction held 9 bases outside the gene matches. The germline V gene encodes CDR1 SQVTM and CDR2 ANQGSEA. This CDR3 region has 17 residues. Written as DNA, the CDR3 is TGCAGCGTTGAAGATCCGGACAGGGGGCGTTGGGATCAGCCCCAGCATTTT. Its translation is CSVEDPDRGRWDQPQHF.

This clonotype was observed a handful of times. The V and J genes are TRBV5-6 and TRBJ1-5; tentatively, D is TRBD1 (6 bases). CDR3 length: 14 amino acids. V lost 3 bases, J lost 6 bases, and 13 bases lay in between. CDR1 SGHDT and CDR2 YYEEEE come from the germline V gene. In DNA, the CDR3 is TGTGCCAGCAGCTATTCCCACAGGGCTCAGCCCCAGCATTTT. Residues: CASSYSHRAQPQHF.

Only a few counts were recorded for this clonotype. This rearrangement joins TRBV4-2 to TRBJ2-3; TRBD2 aligns across 10 bases. The CDR3 totals 17 residues. V dropped 1 base and J dropped 0; count of bases not matched to a gene: 4. The germline gives CDR1 LGHNA, CDR2 YNFKEQ. The CDR3 coding sequence is TGTGCCAGCAGCCAAGGGCTAGCGGGGGTGAGCACAGATACGCAGTATTTT. Residues: CASSQGLAGVSTDTQYF.

The V gene is TRBV20-1, the J gene TRBJ2-2; the D is unclear. Germline assignment: CDR1 DFQATT and CDR2 SNEGSKA (reference sequence). V gave up 1 base and J gave up 8 bases, with 5 bases separating them. The CDR3 consists of 11 residues. The CDR3 spells CSARGRGELFF. The CDR3 DNA sequence: TGCAGTGCTAGAGGTCGAGGGGAGCTGTTTTTT.

This clonotype occurred a few times. This chain joins TRBV20-1 and TRBJ2-4, with D tentatively TRBD1 or TRBD2 (5 bases each). The CDR3 has 16 residues. Trimming took off 5 bases at V and 0 bases at J, with 17 bases between the two ends. The germline CDR1 and CDR2 sequences are DFQATT and SNEGSKA (reference sequence). The CDR3 reads CSAPFPGPIAKNIQYF. CDR3 nucleotide sequence: TGCAGTGCTCCGTTTCCGGGGCCAATAGCCAAAAACATTCAGTACTTC.

V usage is TRBV6-6 and J usage is TRBJ1-1, with D possibly matching TRBD1 (5 bases). Deletions cut 4 bases from V and 2 bases from J, with 8 bases between. CDR1 and CDR2 from the germline V gene are MNHNY and SVGAGI (reference sequence). This CDR3 has 13 residues. CDR3 coding DNA: TGTGCCAGCAGTTTCAGGGATAACACTGAAGCTTTCTTT. Its protein is CASSFRDNTEAFF.

This chain joins TRBV20-1 and TRBJ2-5; D unresolved. CDR1 is DFQATT, CDR2 SNEGSKA, per germline (reference sequence). The CDR3 loop spans 14 amino acids. V was trimmed by 5 bases and J by 1 base, leaving 14 bases between them. The CDR3 sequence: CSAPALEFQETQYF. The CDR3 bases are TGCAGTGCTCCGGCGTTGGAATTCCAAGAGACCCAGTACTTC.

J is TRBJ2-7 and V is TRBV12-3 or TRBV12-4; TRBD2 might be the D (7 bases). The CDR3 length is 16 residues. V shed 5 bases and J shed 0 bases, with 17 bases lying between them. Written as DNA, the CDR3 is TGTGCCAGCAGTCGCGACCCCGGGGGGCTCTCCTACGAGCAGTACTTC. Protein: CASSRDPGGLSYEQYF.

The chain employs TRBV21-1 and TRBJ1-5. TRBV21-1 is a listed pseudogene. The CDR3 spans 11 residues. The CDR3 region has the DNA TGTGCCAGCAGCATTTCTGAGCCCCAGCATTTT. This translates into CASSISEPQHF.

The chain links TRBV25-1 to TRBJ1-2; a possible D gene is TRBD1 (6 bases). This CDR3 has 16 amino acids. Germline-derived CDR1 and CDR2 are MGHDK and SYGVNS. The V gene lost 5 bases and the J gene lost 4 bases, with 20 bases spanning the gap. CDR3 DNA: TGTGCCAGCAGTCCGTACGTGGGGGGCGTTGGCTATGGCTACACCTTC. Protein: CASSPYVGGVGYGYTF.

The table lists this clonotype with many counts. V is TRBV20-1 and J is TRBJ2-7, with no clear D. Germline lookup yields CDR1 DFQATT and CDR2 SNEGSKA (reference sequence). Trimming shortened V by 3 bases and J by 4 bases, and 13 bases separated the two germline ends. The CDR3 totals 13 residues. The CDR3, as DNA: TGCAGTGCTAGCACCGACAACCCTTACGAGCAGTACTTC. This gives the protein CSASTDNPYEQYF.